This T cell receptor (beta chain) was captured by sequencing in a study of identical twins. Regarding the study as a whole: The study drew conclusions from cross-sectional statistical analysis, not from following the same donors. Memory repertoires lacked the insertion deficit that abundant cord blood beta clonotypes showed. Zero-insertion analyses were open to partial confounding by invariant MAIT and iNKT cells.

This CDR3 contains 14 residues. A universal primer site arose from template switching, and cDNA bore unique molecular identifiers. One entry per CDR3 protein results from TCRdb running MiXCR on the 5' RACE reads. The table lists about 340,000 distinct CDR3 sequences, 9% to 10% of them singletons. For this clonotype: The antigen is unknown.

Material for sequencing was naive T cells sorted from blood. The receptor was isolated from a woman between 45 and 65 years old in good health. The gene calls are TRBV21-1 and TRBJ2-7; the table names TRBD1, a call not compared with the DNA. TRBV21-1 is labeled a pseudogene. The CDR3 region is CASSKKSGCYEQYV. The CDR3, as DNA: TGTGCCAGCAGCAAAAAATCCGGGTGTTACGAGCAGTACGTC.